A selection of T cell receptor beta chains follows, all from one sample in a study of CD8 T cells in Susac syndrome. Each CDR3 protein gets one entry after TCRdb re-called the immunoSEQ multiplex PCR reads with MiXCR. This table has 180,000 or so distinct CDR3 sequences, approximately 94% appearing once. The sequenced sample was CD4+ T cells from PBMCs. All receptors come from a human donor in good health. Each CDR3 is given with its conserved first and last residue. D genes are given only for firm matches. Rows give clone size only sometimes, using once, few, many, or a class for an expanded clone.

.,TRBV12-3/TRBV12-4,TRBJ1-5,.,CASTLSNNQPQHF,TGTGCCAGCACCTTGTCCAACAATCAGCCCCAGCATTTT
.,TRBV29-1,TRBJ2-5,.,CSVGGGPETQYF,TGCAGCGTTGGGGGAGGCCCAGAGACCCAGTACTTC
.,TRBV3-1,TRBJ2-7,.,CASSQDFRPAYEQYF,TGTGCCAGCAGCCAAGATTTTAGACCCGCCTACGAGCAGTACTTC
.,TRBV4-3,TRBJ2-1,TRBD2,CASSRSGDYNEQFF,TGCGCCAGCAGCCGTAGCGGGGACTACAATGAGCAGTTCTTC
.,TRBV20-1,TRBJ2-1,TRBD2,CSGTSGTKAEQFF,TGCAGCGGGACTAGCGGGACCAAAGCTGAGCAGTTCTTC
.,TRBV12-5,TRBJ2-3,.,CASGFGREPGDTQYF,TGTGCTAGTGGTTTCGGACGGGAGCCTGGAGATACGCAGTATTTT
.,TRBV7-2,TRBJ2-2,.,CASSRDTYTGELFF,TGTGCCAGCAGCCGGGACACCTACACCGGGGAGCTGTTTTTT
.,TRBV4-3,TRBJ2-7,.,CASSLSSGLEQYF,TGCGCCAGCAGCCTCTCCTCGGGTCTCGAGCAGTACTTC
.,TRBV30,TRBJ2-3,.,CAWSPRGSSTDTQYF,TGTGCCTGGAGCCCAAGGGGTTCCTCCACAGATACGCAGTATTTT
.,TRBV4-3,TRBJ2-7,.,CASSQGPSCEQYF,TGCGCCAGCAGCCAAGGGCCCAGCTGCGAGCAGTACTTC
.,TRBV14,TRBJ2-1,.,CASSRQPYNEQFF,TGTGCCAGCAGCCGACAACCCTACAATGAGCAGTTCTTC
once,TRBV2,TRBJ2-1,.,CASSEIGGNEQFF,TGTGCCAGCAGTGAAATAGGGGGGAATGAGCAGTTCTTC